This T cell receptor (beta chain) was found in a study of cytomegalovirus exposure and HLA in healthy donors. Whole-study context: The 90 to 150 validation repertoires and the 650 to 850 first-cohort repertoires shared a platform, a later analysis reported.

CDR3 size: 14 residues. Unmatched junction bases numbered 6, after V lost 9 bases and J lost 4 bases. CDR1 is SGHTA and CDR2 is FQGNSA in the germline V gene. Study results and limitations: Later, an analysis found that TCR clusters from the first cohort tended to co-occur in the 120 or so validation repertoires. Rare TCR sequences predominated, though certain public TCRs were found in many donors.

Profiling relied on immunoSEQ multiplex PCR, and the TCRdb table lists in-frame clones only, not all of them. The sample lists about 65,000 clones, roughly nine tenths occurring once. On this clone: No antigen is known for it.

The chain links TRBV7-2 to TRBJ2-7, with 13 bases fitting TRBD2. The sequenced sample consisted of PBMCs. The receptor was derived from a woman between 18 and 29 years old in good health and CMV-seronegative. In nucleotides, the CDR3 is TGTGCCAGGACCGGGACTAGCGGGACTTACGAGCAGTACTTC. Translation: CARTGTSGTYEQYF.